This T cell receptor beta chain was sequenced during a study of T cell responses to AZD1222 COVID-19 vaccine (dated by TCRdb to about 2021). Regarding the study in general: A total of about 230 trial participants underwent TCR sequencing, of whom about 210 received two doses of AZD1222 and some 25 received two doses of the MenACWY control vaccine. Trial participants were enrolled into age subgroups of 18-55, 56-69 and 70-plus years, which contained approximately 150, 30 and 60 TCR-sequenced participants, respectively.

The CDR3 holds 18 amino acids from the cysteine to the phenylalanine. Only CDR3 DNA is held: 54 bases, read in frame from base 1. V is shortened by 2 bases, J by 4 bases, and the region joining them spans 21 bases. The germline V gene specifies MDHEN as CDR1 and SYDVKM as CDR2. General conclusions and limits of the study: In the small 56-69-year group, the increase in depth fell short of significance, most likely because of low power. Because no samples from the day 14 peak response were available, repertoires could be characterized only after the peak T cell response. Reportedly, close to half of the unique spike-specific TCRs recognized epitopes lying outside the regions that are mutated in the B.1.351 and B.1.1.7 variants. Vaccine-associated CD4 TCRs spanned the whole spike protein, with dominant responses in regions 160-218 and 743-854. Conclusions about previously exposed vaccinees are limited, since just six or seven AZD1222 recipients were seropositive for SARS-CoV-2 at baseline. Most participants were white British and females outnumbered males, and the authors suggested that clonal diversity may have been underestimated. A significant rise in spike-specific TCR breadth and depth was observed after two AZD1222 doses relative to day 0 and relative to MenACWY recipients.

The CDR3 regions of human TCRbeta chains were analyzed by immunosequencing. Concerning the study's data processing: TCRs in the repertoires were matched against a reference library of SARS-CoV-2-specific TCRs that had been generated with the MIRA antigen-specificity platform. Breadth meant the fraction of unique TCRs that were SARS-CoV-2-associated, whereas depth meant the fraction of total T cells that were SARS-CoV-2-associated. Each spike-specific TCR was assigned to its reactive spike region and to a CD4 or CD8 class using the MIRA data. Log10-transformed breadth and depth values were compared by one-way ANOVA with Sidak's multiple comparisons tests. What TCRdb holds here is the immuneACCESS table cut down to in-frame rearrangements. Part of the clones is not present; checked against another copy, under half of the missing clones reflect an unresolved V gene, and the others are unexplained. V and J calls and clone size are copied from that table; D and trimming were computed from the DNA. The table for this sample lists about 180,000 clones; around 93% of them were counted only once. Of the sample, 0.95% to 1.3% is held by the ten largest clones.

This clone was recorded only once. There is no known antigen for this receptor. Base qualities are not recorded, but no much larger clone differs from it by a single base. This specimen's time point label, per the study, means: about 28 days (+/-7) after the second vaccine dose. The treatment or condition label corresponds to: meningococcal conjugate vaccine given as trial control. The vaccinee samples were drawn from two UK trials, COV001 and COV002, one of which was a single-blind randomized controlled phase 2/3 trial testing AZD1222 (ChAdOx1 nCoV-19) in healthy adults. Trial participant PBMC samples were collected at day 0 and day 28 after the second dose for TCRbeta chain sequencing.

This sequence was found in an adult who received the MenACWY meningococcal vaccine as a control. The receptor chain draws on TRBV28 and TRBJ1-5; the D segment could be TRBD1, given 6 matching bases. The sequencing here drew on peripheral blood, taken 28 days after the second dose of the MenACWY control vaccine. The sequence in DNA is TGTGCCAGCAGTTTAGCCCACACAACAGGGTCGCCAAATCAGCCCCAGCATTTT. The encoded protein is CASSLAHTTGSPNQPQHF.